This record concerns one T cell receptor (beta chain) sequence. Antigen specificity is unknown. The PCR had 60 Vbeta and 13 Jbeta primers. The method was immunoSEQ multiplex PCR; TCRdb's version includes in-frame clones alone and lacks a portion of them. The profile covers about 82,000 clones, with more than 50% appearing a single time and approximately 16% taken by the ten largest. Trimming left V 7 bases short and J 3 bases short, with 9 bases between. This CDR3 region has 13 residues. From germline, CDR1 is MDHEN and CDR2 SYDVKM. This entry is derived from a study of cytomegalovirus exposure and HLA in healthy donors. Study-wide background: About 79 million unique TCRs from HLA-typed donors were held in an early data release.

Regarding the study as a whole: Information on immune exposure was restricted to one variable (CMV serostatus).

The TCR comes from a woman between 40 and 50 years old in good health and CMV-seropositive. The V call is TRBV28, the J call TRBJ2-2; D not resolved. Sequencing used PBMCs. The CDR3 DNA sequence: TGTGCCAGCACTATACCGTACACCGGGGAGCTGTTTTTT. As protein: CASTIPYTGELFF.